Here is one TCR beta chain with its context. Naive CD8 isolation took CD45RO-negative cells positively selected for CCR7 and excluded terminally differentiated effector memory CD45RA+ cells. Profiled with immunoSEQ multiplex PCR; TCRdb holds only in-frame clones, not every one. This table has about 2 million clones, about 95% appearing once. The data were obtained in a study of shared clonotypes between healthy human individuals. Study at large: The study drew on a couple of women and a few men aged 18 to 49 as donors.

The receptor comes from a man between 18 and 35 years old in good health. Source material: naive CD8+ T cells sorted from blood.

As DNA, the CDR3 is TGTGCCAGCAGCTCAAAGGACAGCTACGAGCAGTACTTC. Translating it yields CASSSKDSYEQYF. The chain combines TRBV9 with TRBJ2-7; a possible D gene is TRBD1 (6 bases). V was cut by 4 bases and J by 3 bases, with 11 bases left in between. CDR3 length equals 13 residues. Germline V gene data show CDR1 as SGDLS and CDR2 as YYNGEE. The complete variable domain, with remaining parts taken from reference TRBV9 and TRBJ2-7, reads DSGVTQTPKHLITATGQRVTLRCSPRSGDLSVYWYQQSLDQGLQFLIQYYNGEERAKGNILERFSAQQFPDLHSELNLSSLELGDSALYFCASSSKDSYEQYFGPGTRLTVT.